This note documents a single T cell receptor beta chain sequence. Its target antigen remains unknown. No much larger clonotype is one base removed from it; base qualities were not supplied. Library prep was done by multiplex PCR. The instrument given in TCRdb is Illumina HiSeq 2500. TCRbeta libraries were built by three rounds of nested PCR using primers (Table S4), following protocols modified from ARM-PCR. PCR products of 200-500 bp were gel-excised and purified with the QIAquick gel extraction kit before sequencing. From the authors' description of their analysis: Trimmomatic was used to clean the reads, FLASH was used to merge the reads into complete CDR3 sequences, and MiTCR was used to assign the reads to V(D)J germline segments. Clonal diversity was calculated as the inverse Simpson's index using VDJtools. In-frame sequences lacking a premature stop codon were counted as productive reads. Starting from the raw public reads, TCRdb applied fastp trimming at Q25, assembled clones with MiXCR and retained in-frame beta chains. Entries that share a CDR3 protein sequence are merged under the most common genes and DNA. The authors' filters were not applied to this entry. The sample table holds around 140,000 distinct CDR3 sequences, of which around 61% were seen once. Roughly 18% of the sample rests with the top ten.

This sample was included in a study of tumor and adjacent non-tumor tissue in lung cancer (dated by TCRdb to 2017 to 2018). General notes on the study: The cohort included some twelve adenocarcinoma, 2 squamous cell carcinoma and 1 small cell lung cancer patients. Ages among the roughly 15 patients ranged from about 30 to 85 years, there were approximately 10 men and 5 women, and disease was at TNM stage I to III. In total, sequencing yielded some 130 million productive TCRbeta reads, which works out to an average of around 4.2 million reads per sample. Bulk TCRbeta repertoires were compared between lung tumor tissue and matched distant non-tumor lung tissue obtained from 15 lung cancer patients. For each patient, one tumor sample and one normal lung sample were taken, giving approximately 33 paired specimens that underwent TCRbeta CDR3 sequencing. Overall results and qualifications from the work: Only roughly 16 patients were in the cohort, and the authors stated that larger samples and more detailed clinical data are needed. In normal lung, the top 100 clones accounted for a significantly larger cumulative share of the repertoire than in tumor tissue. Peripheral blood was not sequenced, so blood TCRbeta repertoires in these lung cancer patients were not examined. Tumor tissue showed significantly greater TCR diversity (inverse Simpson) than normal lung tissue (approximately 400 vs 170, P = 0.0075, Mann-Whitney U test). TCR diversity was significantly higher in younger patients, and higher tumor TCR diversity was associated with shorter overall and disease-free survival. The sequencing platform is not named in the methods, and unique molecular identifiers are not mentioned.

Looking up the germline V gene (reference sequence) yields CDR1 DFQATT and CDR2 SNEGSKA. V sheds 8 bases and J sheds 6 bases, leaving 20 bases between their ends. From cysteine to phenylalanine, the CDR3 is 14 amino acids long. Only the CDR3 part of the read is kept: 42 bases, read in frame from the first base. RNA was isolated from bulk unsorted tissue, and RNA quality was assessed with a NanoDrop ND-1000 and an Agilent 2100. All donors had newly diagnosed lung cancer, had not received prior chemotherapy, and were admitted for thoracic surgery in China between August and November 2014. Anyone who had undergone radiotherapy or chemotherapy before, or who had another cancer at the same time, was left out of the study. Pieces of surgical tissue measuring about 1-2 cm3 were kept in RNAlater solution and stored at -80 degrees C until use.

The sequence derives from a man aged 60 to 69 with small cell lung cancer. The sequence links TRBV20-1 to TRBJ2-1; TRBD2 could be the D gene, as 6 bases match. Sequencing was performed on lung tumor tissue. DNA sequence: TGCAGTCCGCAGTGGGAGGAGGTTGTCAATGAGCAGTTCTTC. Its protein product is CSPQWEEVVNEQFF.